The next 5 T cell receptor beta chains were all read from a single sample in a study of Graves' ophthalmopathy and Graves' hyperthyroidism. CDR3 regions of TCR beta were amplified from RNA transcripts. The library came from an HTBI-primed first-round RT-PCR and a second-round multiplex PCR. TCRdb redid the calling of the multiplex PCR reads with MiXCR, one entry per CDR3 protein. The table lists 680,000 or so distinct CDR3 sequences, 20% to 25% of them singletons. Sequenced input: peripheral blood. The source is a woman aged 18-29 years with stable Graves' hyperthyroidism. Some clones in this sample may be carry-over from other donors' samples.

Turning to this clonotype: A much larger clone differs from this one at a single base, so this may be a read error. The rearrangement uses TRBV28 and TRBJ2-5; 7 nucleotides line up with TRBD2. V was clipped by 4 bases and J by 11 bases; unmatched bases: 22. CDR1 and CDR2 from the germline V gene are MDHEN and SYDVKM. The CDR3 loop spans 17 amino acids. The CDR3 bases are TGTGCCAGCAGTTCATCCCAACTAGCGAGAGCCTACAATGAGCAGTACTTC. Translating gives CASSSSQLARAYNEQYF.

This clonotype was seen only a few times. The rearrangement uses TRBV10-2 and TRBJ2-2; 8 nucleotides match TRBD2. This CDR3 spans 14 amino acids. CDR1 is WSHSY and CDR2 is SAAADI in the germline V gene. Trimming removed 5 bases from V and 2 bases from J; junction bases left unmatched: 1. The CDR3 bases are TGCGCCAGCAGTACTAGCGGTAACACCGGGGAGCTGTTTTTT. Translated: CASSTSGNTGELFF.

This clonotype came up many times. The V call is TRBV20-1, the J call TRBJ1-1; D not certain. CDR1 is DFQATT and CDR2 is SNEGSKA in the germline V gene (reference sequence). The CDR3 loop spans 11 amino acids. Trimming shortened V by 6 bases and J by 7 bases, and 12 bases separated the two germline ends. The chain's CDR3 is CSASPEIEAFF. CDR3 DNA sequence: TGCAGTGCCTCCCCAGAGATTGAAGCTTTCTTT.

The chain joins TRBV24-1 to TRBJ2-5; D unclear. The germline V gene has CDR1 KGHDR and CDR2 SFDVKD. Trimming took off 5 bases at V and 3 bases at J, with 12 bases between the two ends. The CDR3 contains 14 residues. CDR3 region: CATSGPRGEETQYF. The CDR3 nucleotides read TGTGCCACCAGTGGCCCACGTGGGGAAGAGACCCAGTACTTC.

This clonotype has at least ten counts. The V gene is TRBV7-2, the J gene TRBJ1-2; maybe TRBD1 (6 bases). The V and J ends lost 0 bases and 2 bases respectively, with 13 bases between them. Germline V gene lookup returns CDR1 SGHTA and CDR2 FQGNSA. CDR3 length: 16 amino acids. The CDR3 spells CASSLAWRQGNYGYTF. CDR3 coding DNA: TGTGCCAGCAGCTTAGCGTGGCGGCAGGGGAACTATGGCTACACCTTC.